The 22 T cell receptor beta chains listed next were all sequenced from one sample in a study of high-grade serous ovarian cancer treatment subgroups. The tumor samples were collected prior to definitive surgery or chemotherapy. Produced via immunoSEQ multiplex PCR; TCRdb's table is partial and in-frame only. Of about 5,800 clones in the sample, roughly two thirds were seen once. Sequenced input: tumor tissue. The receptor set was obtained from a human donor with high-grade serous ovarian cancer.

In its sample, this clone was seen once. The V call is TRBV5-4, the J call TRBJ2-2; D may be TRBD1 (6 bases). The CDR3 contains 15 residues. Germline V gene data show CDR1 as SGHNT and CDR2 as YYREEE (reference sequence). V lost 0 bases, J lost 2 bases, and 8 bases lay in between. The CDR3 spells CASSLGTANTGELFF. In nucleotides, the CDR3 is TGTGCCAGCAGCTTGGGGACAGCTAACACCGGGGAGCTGTTTTTT.

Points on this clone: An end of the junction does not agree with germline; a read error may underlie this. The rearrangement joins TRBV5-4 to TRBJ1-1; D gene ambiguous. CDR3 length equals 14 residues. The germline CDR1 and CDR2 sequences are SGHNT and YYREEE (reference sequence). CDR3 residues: CASSQEGGNTEAFF. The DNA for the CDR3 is TGCGCCAGCAGCCAAGAAGGAGGGAACACTGAAGCTTTCTTT.

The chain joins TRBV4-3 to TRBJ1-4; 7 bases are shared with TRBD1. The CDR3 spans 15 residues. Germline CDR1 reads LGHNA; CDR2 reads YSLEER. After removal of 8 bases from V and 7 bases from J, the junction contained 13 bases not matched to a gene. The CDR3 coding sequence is TGCGCCAGCGCCTTGATGAGGGGGCAAGGTGAAAAACTGTTTTTT. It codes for CASALMRGQGEKLFF.

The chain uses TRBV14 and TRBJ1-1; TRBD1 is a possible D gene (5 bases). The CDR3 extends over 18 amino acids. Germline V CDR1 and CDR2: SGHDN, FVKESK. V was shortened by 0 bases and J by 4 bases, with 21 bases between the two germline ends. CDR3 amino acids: CASSQDPGTVGISTEAFF. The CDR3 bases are TGTGCCAGCAGCCAAGATCCCGGGACCGTGGGGATAAGCACTGAAGCTTTCTTT.

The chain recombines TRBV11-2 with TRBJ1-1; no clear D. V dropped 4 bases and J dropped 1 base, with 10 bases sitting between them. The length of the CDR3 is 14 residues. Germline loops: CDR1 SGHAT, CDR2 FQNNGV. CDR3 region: CASSSTMGNTEAFF. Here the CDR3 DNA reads TGTGCCAGCAGCTCTACCATGGGGAACACTGAAGCTTTCTTT.

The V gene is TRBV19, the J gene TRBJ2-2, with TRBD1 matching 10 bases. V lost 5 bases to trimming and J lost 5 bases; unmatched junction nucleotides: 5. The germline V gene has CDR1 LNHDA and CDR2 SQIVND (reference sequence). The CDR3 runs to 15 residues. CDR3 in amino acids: CASSLRTGGTGELFF. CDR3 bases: TGTGCCAGTAGTCTGAGGACAGGGGGAACCGGGGAGCTGTTTTTT.

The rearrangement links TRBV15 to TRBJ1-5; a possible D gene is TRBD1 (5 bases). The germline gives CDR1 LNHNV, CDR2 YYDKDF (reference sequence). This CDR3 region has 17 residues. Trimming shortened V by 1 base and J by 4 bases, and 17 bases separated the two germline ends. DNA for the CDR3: TGTGCCACCAGCAGAGGTGGCCAGGAGGGGAAGAATCAGCCCCAGCATTTT. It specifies CATSRGGQEGKNQPQHF.

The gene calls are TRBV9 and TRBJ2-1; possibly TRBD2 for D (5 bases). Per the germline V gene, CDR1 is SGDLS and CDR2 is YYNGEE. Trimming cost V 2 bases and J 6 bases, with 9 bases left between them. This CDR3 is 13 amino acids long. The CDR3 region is CASSVPGGNEQFF. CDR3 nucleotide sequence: TGTGCCAGCAGCGTCCCAGGAGGCAATGAGCAGTTCTTC.

The CDR3 reads CASSQGTVSTGRVYF. In nucleotides, the CDR3 is TGCGCCAGCAGCCAAGGGACTGTGAGCACAGGGCGAGTGTACTTC. This sequence joins TRBV4-1 and TRBJ2-4; D is perhaps TRBD1 (6 bases). This CDR3 is 15 amino acids long. Germline-derived CDR1 and CDR2 are MGHRA and YSYEKL. V was pared by 1 base and J by 15 bases, with 22 bases between.

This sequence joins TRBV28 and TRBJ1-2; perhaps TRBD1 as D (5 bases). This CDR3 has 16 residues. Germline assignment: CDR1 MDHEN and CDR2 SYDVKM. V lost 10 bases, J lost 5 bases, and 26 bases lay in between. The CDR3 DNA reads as TGTGCCACCAAATACGTGGGGGGGTTGAAAGGGTATGGCTACACCTTC. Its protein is CATKYVGGLKGYGYTF.

DNA of the CDR3: TGTGCCAGCAGTTACGACTCAAGAAGCGAGACCCAGTACTTC. Its translation: CASSYDSRSETQYF. J is TRBJ2-5 and V is TRBV6-5; no firm D call. The germline gives CDR1 MNHEY, CDR2 SVGAGI. CDR3 length: 14 residues. Deletions cut 2 bases from V and 5 bases from J, with 12 bases between.

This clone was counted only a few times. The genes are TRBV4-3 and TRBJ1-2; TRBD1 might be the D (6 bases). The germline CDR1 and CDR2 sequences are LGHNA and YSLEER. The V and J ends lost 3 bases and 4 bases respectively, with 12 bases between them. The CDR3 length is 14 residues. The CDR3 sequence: CASSQPGQSYGYTF. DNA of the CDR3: TGCGCCAGCAGCCAGCCCGGACAGAGCTATGGCTACACCTTC.

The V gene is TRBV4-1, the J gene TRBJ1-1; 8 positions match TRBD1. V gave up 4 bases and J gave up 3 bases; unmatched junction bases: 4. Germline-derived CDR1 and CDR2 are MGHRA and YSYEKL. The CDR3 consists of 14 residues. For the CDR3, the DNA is TGCGCCAGCAGCCCCAGGACAGGGTACACTGAAGCTTTCTTT. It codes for CASSPRTGYTEAFF.

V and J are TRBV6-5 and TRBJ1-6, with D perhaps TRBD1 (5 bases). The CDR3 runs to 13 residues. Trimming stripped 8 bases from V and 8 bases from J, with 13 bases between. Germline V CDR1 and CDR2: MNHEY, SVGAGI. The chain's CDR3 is CASAWGRDSPLHF. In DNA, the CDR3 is TGTGCCAGCGCCTGGGGGAGGGATTCACCCCTCCACTTT.

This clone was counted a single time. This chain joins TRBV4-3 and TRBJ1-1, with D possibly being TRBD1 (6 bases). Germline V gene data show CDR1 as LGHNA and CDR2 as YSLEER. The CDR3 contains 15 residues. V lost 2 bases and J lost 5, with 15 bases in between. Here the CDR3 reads CASSQSFGGPTEAFF. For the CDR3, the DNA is TGCGCCAGCAGCCAATCCTTCGGGGGGCCGACTGAAGCTTTCTTT.

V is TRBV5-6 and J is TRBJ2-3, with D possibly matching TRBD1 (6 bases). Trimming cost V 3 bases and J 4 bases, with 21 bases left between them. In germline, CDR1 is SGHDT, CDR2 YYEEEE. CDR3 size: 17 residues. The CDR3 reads CASSWDPFTGSADTQYF. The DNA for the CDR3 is TGTGCCAGCAGCTGGGACCCTTTTACAGGGAGCGCAGATACGCAGTATTTT. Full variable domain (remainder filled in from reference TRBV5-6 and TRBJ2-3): DAGVTQSPTHLIKTRGQQVTLRCSPKSGHDTVSWYQQALGQGPQFIFQYYEEEERQRGNFPDRFSGHQFPNYSSELNVNALLLGDSALYLCASSWDPFTGSADTQYFGPGTRLTVL.

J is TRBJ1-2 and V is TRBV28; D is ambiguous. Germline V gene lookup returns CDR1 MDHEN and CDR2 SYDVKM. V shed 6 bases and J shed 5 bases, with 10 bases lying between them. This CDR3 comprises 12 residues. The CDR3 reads CASSLMGYGYTF. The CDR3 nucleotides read TGTGCCAGCAGCTTAATGGGGTATGGCTACACCTTC.

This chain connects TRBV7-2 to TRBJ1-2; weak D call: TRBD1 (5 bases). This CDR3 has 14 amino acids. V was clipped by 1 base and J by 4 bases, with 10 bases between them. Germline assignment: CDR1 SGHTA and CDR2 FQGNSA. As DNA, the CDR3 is TGTGCCAGCAGCTTAGGTGGGGGGACCTATGGCTACACCTTC. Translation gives CASSLGGGTYGYTF.

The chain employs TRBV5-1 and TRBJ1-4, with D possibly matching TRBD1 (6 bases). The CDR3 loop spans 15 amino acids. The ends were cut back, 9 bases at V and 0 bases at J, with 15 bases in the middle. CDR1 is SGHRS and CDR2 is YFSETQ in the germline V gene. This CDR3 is CAIYDRQATNEKLFF. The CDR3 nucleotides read TGCGCCATCTATGACAGGCAAGCAACTAATGAAAAACTGTTTTTT.

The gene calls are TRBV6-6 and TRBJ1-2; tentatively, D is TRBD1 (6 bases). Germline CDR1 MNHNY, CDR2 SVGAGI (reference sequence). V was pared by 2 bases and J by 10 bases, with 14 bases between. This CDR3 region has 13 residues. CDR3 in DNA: TGTGCCAGCAGTTACGGGGCAGGGGCCGACTACACCTTC. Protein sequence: CASSYGAGADYTF.

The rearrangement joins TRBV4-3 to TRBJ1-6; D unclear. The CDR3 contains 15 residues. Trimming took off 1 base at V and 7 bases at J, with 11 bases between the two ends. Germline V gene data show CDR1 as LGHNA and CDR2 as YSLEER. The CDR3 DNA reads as TGCGCCAGCAGCCAAGCGTTTAGGGAGAATTCACCCCTCCACTTT. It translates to CASSQAFRENSPLHF.

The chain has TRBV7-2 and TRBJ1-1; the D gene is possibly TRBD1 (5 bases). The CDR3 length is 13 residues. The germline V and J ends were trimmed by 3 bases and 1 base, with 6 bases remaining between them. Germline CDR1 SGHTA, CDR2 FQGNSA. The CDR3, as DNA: TGTGCCAGCAGCTTCGGGGGGAACACTGAAGCTTTCTTT. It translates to CASSFGGNTEAFF.